Listed here are 26 T cell receptor beta chains from one sample, sequenced in a study of graft-versus-host responses after intestinal transplantation (dated by TCRdb to about 2021). Antigen specificity for these receptors is unknown. The time point label, as the study defines it: cells obtained before transplantation from donor or recipient. The library came from the immunoSEQ multiplex PCR assay. The source is immuneACCESS, and TCRdb retained only in-frame sequences with V and J called. Part of the clones is not carried over; for the studies checked, unresolved V genes explain less than half of this, and the remainder is unexplained. In all, the sample holds about 84,000 clones, and about 91% of those were seen once. The ten largest clones represent approximately 0.32% of the sample. The sample was unstimulated CD4+ T cells sorted from spleen or lymph node cells, taken before transplant. Every receptor here comes from a human donor who was the organ donor for an intestinal transplant.

The V call is TRBV4-1, the J call TRBJ2-7, with 8 bases lining up with TRBD2. With 4 bases clipped from V and 2 bases from J, the junction kept 4 bases outside the gene matches. The CDR3 spans 14 residues. From germline, CDR1 is MGHRA and CDR2 YSYEKL. In nucleotides, the CDR3 is TGCGCCAGCAGCCCGGGACTAGGAGCCTACGAGCAGTACTTC. This encodes CASSPGLGAYEQYF.

This rearrangement joins TRBV20-1 to TRBJ1-2, with D uncertain. The CDR3 consists of 11 residues. Trimming pared 6 bases from V and 3 bases from J, leaving 8 bases between. Germline V gene data show CDR1 as DFQATT and CDR2 as SNEGSKA (reference sequence). This chain's CDR3 is CSAQEDYGYTF. The DNA of the CDR3 is TGCAGTGCGCAAGAGGACTATGGCTACACCTTC.

This rearrangement joins TRBV5-5 to TRBJ1-1, with D maybe TRBD1 (6 bases). Germline CDR1 SGHKS, CDR2 YYEKEE (reference sequence). V gave up 3 bases and J gave up 5 bases, with 20 bases separating them. The CDR3 has 16 amino acids. Written as DNA, the CDR3 is TGTGCCAGCAGCTCGCATACAGGGTTCGGAGAGACTGAAGCTTTCTTT. Residues: CASSSHTGFGETEAFF.

CDR3 sequence: CAISWGGIQSGSGYEQYF. The CDR3 nucleotides read TGTGCCATCTCATGGGGAGGGATACAGAGCGGGAGTGGCTACGAGCAGTACTTC. This rearrangement joins TRBV10-3 to TRBJ2-7; 8 bases agree with TRBD2. Unmatched junction bases numbered 21, after V lost 8 bases and J lost 3 bases. The V gene's germline CDR1 is ENHRY and CDR2 SYGVKD. This CDR3 has 18 amino acids.

This rearrangement joins TRBV2 to TRBJ1-1; the match to TRBD1 covers 8 bases. CDR3 size: 16 residues. Germline V gives CDR1 SNHLY, CDR2 FYNNEI. With 0 bases clipped from V and 3 bases from J, the junction kept 6 bases outside the gene matches. The CDR3 nucleotides are TGTGCCAGCAGTGAAGCGAAGGGACAGGTGGACACTGAAGCTTTCTTT. Amino acids: CASSEAKGQVDTEAFF.

CDR3 sequence reads: CASSLVPRESPWEEQFF. CDR3 nucleotides: TGTGCCAGCAGCTTAGTACCGCGGGAGTCGCCCTGGGAGGAGCAGTTCTTC. This sequence joins TRBV7-6 and TRBJ2-1, with TRBD2 identical over 7 bases. The CDR3 is made up of 17 amino acids. The germline V gene encodes CDR1 SGHVS and CDR2 FNYEAQ. J gave up 10 bases and V 1 base, and 16 bases lay outside the gene matches.

This clone showed up just once. J is TRBJ2-1 and V is TRBV6-5; D perhaps matches TRBD1 (6 bases). V lost 2 bases and J 6 bases, leaving 11 bases between the germline ends. The CDR3 contains 14 residues. Germline-derived CDR1 and CDR2 are MNHEY and SVGAGI. This CDR3 is CASSYAGTLNEQFF. CDR3 bases: TGTGCCAGCAGTTACGCCGGGACACTCAATGAGCAGTTCTTC.

The chain recombines TRBV27 with TRBJ1-1; TRBD1 matches at 9 bases. V shed 2 bases and J 0 bases; nucleotides not matched to a gene: 10. Germline CDR1 reads MNHEY; CDR2 reads SMNVEV (reference sequence). This CDR3 comprises 18 residues. The CDR3 sequence is CASSLAPGQGGMNTEAFF. The CDR3 DNA follows: TGTGCCAGCAGTTTAGCCCCGGGACAGGGAGGGATGAACACTGAAGCTTTCTTT.

A single count supports this clone. The chain carries TRBV6-1 and TRBJ2-7, with 10 bases lining up with TRBD2. Unmatched junction bases numbered 5, after V lost 9 bases and J lost 3 bases. The V gene's germline CDR1 is MNHNS and CDR2 SASEGT. The CDR3 length is 13 residues. Written as DNA, the CDR3 is TGTGCCAGAGGACTAGCGGTTTACTACGAGCAGTACTTC. Its translation is CARGLAVYYEQYF.

The chain couples TRBV6-1 to TRBJ2-7, with D perhaps TRBD1 (6 bases). This CDR3 is built from 14 residues. Germline V lookup: CDR1 MNHNS, CDR2 SASEGT. V lost 6 bases, J lost 0 bases, and 12 bases lay in between. CDR3 DNA sequence: TGTGCCAGCAGACAAGACAGGAACTCCTACGAGCAGTACTTC. Translation gives CASRQDRNSYEQYF.

The chain is built from TRBV21-1 and TRBJ2-3; the DNA was not compared with TRBD2, the D call given in the table. TRBV21-1 is a pseudogene. The CDR3 length is 16 residues. CDR3 in DNA: TGTGCCAGCAGCCCGCCGAGTAGCGGAAGTTCGGATACGCAGTATTTT. Translated: CASSPPSSGSSDTQYF.

This clone was seen a single time. The gene calls are TRBV7-2 and TRBJ1-2, with D hard to call. Germline CDR1 SGHTA, CDR2 FQGNSA. V lost 5 bases and J lost 4, with 11 bases in between. This CDR3 contains 13 residues. Here the CDR3 DNA reads TGTGCCAGCAGCCCCCGCGGGAGCTATGGCTACACCTTC. As protein: CASSPRGSYGYTF.

This chain uses TRBV10-3 with TRBJ1-1; D perhaps matches TRBD1 (6 bases). This CDR3 has 15 amino acids. V was shortened by 6 bases and J by 0 bases, with 14 bases between the two germline ends. The germline gives CDR1 ENHRY, CDR2 SYGVKD. This chain's CDR3 is CAIRDSPTLNTEAFF. The CDR3 coding sequence is TGTGCCATCAGGGACAGTCCAACTCTGAACACTGAAGCTTTCTTT.

J is TRBJ2-1 and V is TRBV6-1; 10 positions match TRBD2. From germline, CDR1 is MNHNS and CDR2 SASEGT. This CDR3 has 14 amino acids. The ends lost 5 bases at V and 5 bases at J; junction bases unmatched: 3. The CDR3 loop reads CASSSGRGNNEQFF. The CDR3 nucleotides read TGTGCCAGCAGTAGCGGGAGGGGAAACAATGAGCAGTTCTTC.

This clone was found once. The chain combines TRBV19 with TRBJ1-2, with a possible D match to TRBD1 (6 bases). V lost 6 bases, J lost 5 bases, and 16 bases lay in between. The CDR3 has 14 amino acids. The germline gives CDR1 LNHDA, CDR2 SQIVND (reference sequence). Written as DNA, the CDR3 is TGTGCCAGTAGATCGGCCGACAGGAGTTATGGCTACACCTTC. Translation gives CASRSADRSYGYTF.

The chain joins TRBV10-1 to TRBJ2-3; maybe TRBD2 (5 bases). Per the germline V gene, CDR1 is WNHNN and CDR2 is SYGVQD (reference sequence). The CDR3 covers 15 residues. Trimming cost V 2 bases and J 4 bases, with 13 bases left between them. The CDR3 bases are TGCGCCAGCAGTGAGGTCGGAGGCACAGCAGATACGCAGTATTTT. Translated, it gives CASSEVGGTADTQYF.

The chain carries TRBV28 and TRBJ1-3, with D possibly being TRBD1 (5 bases). Germline CDR1 MDHEN, CDR2 SYDVKM. This CDR3 is 16 amino acids long. V lost 5 bases and J lost 0, with 14 bases in between. DNA of the CDR3: TGTGCCAGCAGTCGTCACAGGTCAAGCTCTGGAAACACCATATATTTT. Its translation: CASSRHRSSSGNTIYF.

J is TRBJ2-1 and V is TRBV29-1; 9 nucleotides agree with TRBD2. In germline, CDR1 is SQVTM, CDR2 ANQGSEA. Trimming removed 3 bases from V and 8 bases from J; junction bases left unmatched: 14. There are 16 residues in the CDR3. The CDR3 spells CSVDEKPGLARHEQFF. CDR3 bases: TGCAGCGTTGACGAAAAACCGGGACTAGCTAGGCATGAGCAGTTCTTC.

This chain connects TRBV18 to TRBJ2-1; D is unclear. CDR1 and CDR2 from the germline V gene are KGHSH and LQKENI. CDR3 size: 11 residues. V lost 6 bases to trimming and J lost 9 bases, with 9 bases between them. CDR3 amino acids: CASSPYSEQFF. In nucleotides, the CDR3 is TGTGCCAGCTCCCCCTACTCTGAGCAGTTCTTC.

This chain's CDR3 is CASSQEETQYF. The CDR3 DNA sequence: TGTGCCAGCAGCCAGGAAGAGACCCAGTACTTC. The chain combines TRBV6-1 with TRBJ2-5; D is uncertain. Germline loops: CDR1 MNHNS, CDR2 SASEGT. The V end lost 6 bases, the J end lost 3 bases, and 5 bases lay between the germline ends. The CDR3 loop spans 11 amino acids.

The rearrangement uses TRBV19 and TRBJ2-2, with 7 bases fitting TRBD2. The CDR3 spans 16 residues. The trim removed 6 bases at V and 4 bases at J, leaving 11 bases unmatched. The germline gives CDR1 LNHDA, CDR2 SQIVND (reference sequence). The CDR3 region has the DNA TGTGCCAGTAGCCCCCAAACTAGCGTAAGCACCGGGGAGCTGTTTTTT. Translation: CASSPQTSVSTGELFF.

The V and J genes are TRBV28 and TRBJ1-4; D is undetermined. The CDR3 covers 13 residues. Germline V gives CDR1 MDHEN, CDR2 SYDVKM. Trimming shortened V by 2 bases and J by 4 bases, and 5 bases separated the two germline ends. This CDR3 is CASSLQNNEKLFF. The CDR3 DNA follows: TGTGCCAGCAGTTTACAAAATAATGAAAAACTGTTTTTT.

This rearrangement joins TRBV12-1 to TRBJ1-2. TRBV12-1 is given as a pseudogene. The CDR3 runs to 14 residues. The chain's CDR3 is CASSRSLAVYGYTF. Written as DNA, the CDR3 is TGTGCCAGCAGCCGATCATTAGCGGTCTATGGCTACACCTTC.

The chain is built from TRBV6-1 and TRBJ2-5; maybe TRBD1 (6 bases). V lost 6 bases, J lost 4 bases, and 12 bases lay in between. Germline-derived CDR1 and CDR2 are MNHNS and SASEGT. This CDR3 spans 13 amino acids. CDR3 bases: TGTGCCAGCAGCAGGGGTCGGAGAGAGACCCAGTACTTC. Translation gives CASSRGRRETQYF.

This rearrangement joins TRBV4-1 to TRBJ2-5, with D maybe TRBD1 (6 bases). V was pared by 4 bases and J by 2 bases, with 23 bases between. Germline V lookup: CDR1 MGHRA, CDR2 YSYEKL. The CDR3 has 18 residues. The CDR3, as DNA: TGCGCCAGCAGCCCATTTACCGGGACATCGAGACGGCAAGAGACCCAGTACTTC. It encodes CASSPFTGTSRRQETQYF.

This clone was recorded only once. The chain links TRBV11-2 to TRBJ1-1; D is uncertain. There are 15 residues in the CDR3. Trimming removed 2 bases from V and 0 bases from J, with 10 bases in between. The V gene's germline CDR1 is SGHAT and CDR2 FQNNGV. CDR3 sequence (DNA): TGTGCCAGCAGCTTAAACGGGGAAATGAACACTGAAGCTTTCTTT. Protein product: CASSLNGEMNTEAFF.